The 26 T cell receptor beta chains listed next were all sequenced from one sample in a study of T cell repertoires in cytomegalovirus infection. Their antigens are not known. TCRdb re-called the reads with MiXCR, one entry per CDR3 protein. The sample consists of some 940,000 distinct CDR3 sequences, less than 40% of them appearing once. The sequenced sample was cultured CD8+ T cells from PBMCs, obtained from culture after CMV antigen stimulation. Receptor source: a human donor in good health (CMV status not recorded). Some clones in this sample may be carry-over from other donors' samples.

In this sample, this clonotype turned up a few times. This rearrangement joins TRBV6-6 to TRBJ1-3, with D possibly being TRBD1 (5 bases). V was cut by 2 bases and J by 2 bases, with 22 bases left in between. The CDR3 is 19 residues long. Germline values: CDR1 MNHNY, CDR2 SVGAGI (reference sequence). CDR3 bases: TGTGCCAGCAGTTACCCTACGAAATATCAGGGCAGACCTGGAAACACCATATATTTT. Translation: CASSYPTKYQGRPGNTIYF.

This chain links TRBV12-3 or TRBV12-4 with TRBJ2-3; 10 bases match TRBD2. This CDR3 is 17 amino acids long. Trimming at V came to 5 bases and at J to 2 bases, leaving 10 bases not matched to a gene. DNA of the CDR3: TGTGCCAGCAGTCAACTAGCGGGGAGAAACAACACAGATACGCAGTATTTT. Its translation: CASSQLAGRNNTDTQYF.

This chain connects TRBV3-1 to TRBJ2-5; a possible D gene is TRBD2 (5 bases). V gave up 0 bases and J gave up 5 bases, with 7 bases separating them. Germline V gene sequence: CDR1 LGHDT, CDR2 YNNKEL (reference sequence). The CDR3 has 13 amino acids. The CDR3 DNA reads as TGTGCCAGCAGCCAAGATGTAGCGGAGACCCAGTACTTC. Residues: CASSQDVAETQYF.

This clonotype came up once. The CDR3 bases are TGTGCCAGCAGCCCCATCGGACGGATTAATTCACCCCTCCACTTT. Translation gives CASSPIGRINSPLHF. This chain uses TRBV27 with TRBJ1-6; D not resolved. The CDR3 spans 15 residues. V was pared by 6 bases and J by 6 bases, with 15 bases between. The germline V gene encodes CDR1 MNHEY and CDR2 SMNVEV (reference sequence).

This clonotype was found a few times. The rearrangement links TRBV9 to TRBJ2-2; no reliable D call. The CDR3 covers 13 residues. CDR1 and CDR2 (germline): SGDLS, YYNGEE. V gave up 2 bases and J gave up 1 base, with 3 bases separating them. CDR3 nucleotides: TGTGCCAGCAGCGTGAGGAACACCGGGGAGCTGTTTTTT. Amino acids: CASSVRNTGELFF.

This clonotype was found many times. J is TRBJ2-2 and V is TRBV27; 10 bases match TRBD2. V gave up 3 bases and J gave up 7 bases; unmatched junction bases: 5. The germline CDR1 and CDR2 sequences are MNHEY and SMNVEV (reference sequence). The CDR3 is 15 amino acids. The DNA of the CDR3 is TGTGCCAGCAGTTTCACTAGCGGGGTAGTCGGGGAGCTGTTTTTT. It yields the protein CASSFTSGVVGELFF.

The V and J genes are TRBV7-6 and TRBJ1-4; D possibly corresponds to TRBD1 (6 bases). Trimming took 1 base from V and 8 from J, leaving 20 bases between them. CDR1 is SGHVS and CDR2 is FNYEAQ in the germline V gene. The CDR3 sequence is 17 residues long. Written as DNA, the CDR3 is TGTGCCAGCAGCTTAGGATGGGGGGCCACTTCGCAAGAAAAACTGTTTTTT. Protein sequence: CASSLGWGATSQEKLFF.

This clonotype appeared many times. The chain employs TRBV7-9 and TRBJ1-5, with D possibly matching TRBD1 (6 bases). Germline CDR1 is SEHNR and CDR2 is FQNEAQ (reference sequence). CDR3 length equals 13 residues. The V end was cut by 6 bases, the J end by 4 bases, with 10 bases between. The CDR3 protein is CASRGQLNQPQHF. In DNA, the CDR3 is TGTGCCAGCAGAGGACAGCTAAATCAGCCCCAGCATTTT.

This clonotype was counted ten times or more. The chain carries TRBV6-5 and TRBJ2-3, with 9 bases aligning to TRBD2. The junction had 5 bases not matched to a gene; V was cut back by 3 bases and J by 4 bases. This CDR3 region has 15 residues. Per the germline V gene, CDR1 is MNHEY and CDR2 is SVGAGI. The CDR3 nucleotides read TGTGCCAGCAGTTATGCGGGGGGGCCAGCAGATACGCAGTATTTT. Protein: CASSYAGGPADTQYF.

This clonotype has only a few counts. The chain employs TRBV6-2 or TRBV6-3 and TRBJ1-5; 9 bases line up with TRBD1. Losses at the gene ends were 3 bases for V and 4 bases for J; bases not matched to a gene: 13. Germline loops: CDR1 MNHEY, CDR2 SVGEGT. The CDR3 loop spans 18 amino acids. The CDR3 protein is CASSYQARDRASNQPQHF. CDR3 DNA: TGTGCCAGCAGTTATCAAGCACGGGACAGGGCGTCGAATCAGCCCCAGCATTTT.

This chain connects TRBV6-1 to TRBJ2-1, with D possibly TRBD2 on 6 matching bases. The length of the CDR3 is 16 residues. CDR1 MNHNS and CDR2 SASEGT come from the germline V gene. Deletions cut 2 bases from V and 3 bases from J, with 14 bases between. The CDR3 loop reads CASSELEGLIYNEQFF. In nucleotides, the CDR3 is TGTGCCAGCAGTGAATTGGAGGGGTTGATCTACAATGAGCAGTTCTTC.

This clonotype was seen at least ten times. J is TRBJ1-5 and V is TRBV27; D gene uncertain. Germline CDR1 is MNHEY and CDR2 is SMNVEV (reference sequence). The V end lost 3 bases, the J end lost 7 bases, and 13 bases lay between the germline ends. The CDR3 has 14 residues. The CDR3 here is CASSLGNRRQPQHF. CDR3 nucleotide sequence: TGTGCCAGCAGTTTGGGGAATCGGAGGCAGCCCCAGCATTTT.

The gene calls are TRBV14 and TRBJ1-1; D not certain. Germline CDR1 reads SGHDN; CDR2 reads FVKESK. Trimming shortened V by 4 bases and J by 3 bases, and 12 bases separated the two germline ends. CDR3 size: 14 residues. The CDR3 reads CASSPREADTEAFF. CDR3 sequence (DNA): TGTGCCAGCAGCCCTCGGGAGGCGGACACTGAAGCTTTCTTT.

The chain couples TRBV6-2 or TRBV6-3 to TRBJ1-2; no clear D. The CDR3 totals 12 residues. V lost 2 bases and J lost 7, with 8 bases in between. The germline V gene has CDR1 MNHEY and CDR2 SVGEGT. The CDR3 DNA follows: TGTGCCAGCAGTTACGGAGCCCTTGGCTACACCTTC. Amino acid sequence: CASSYGALGYTF.

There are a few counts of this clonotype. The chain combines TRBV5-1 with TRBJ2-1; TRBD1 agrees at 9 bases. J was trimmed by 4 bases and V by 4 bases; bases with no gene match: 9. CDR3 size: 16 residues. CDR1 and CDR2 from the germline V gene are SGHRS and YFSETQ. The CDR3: CASSIAGTGPYNEQFF. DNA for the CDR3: TGCGCCAGCAGCATTGCCGGGACAGGGCCTTACAATGAGCAGTTCTTC.

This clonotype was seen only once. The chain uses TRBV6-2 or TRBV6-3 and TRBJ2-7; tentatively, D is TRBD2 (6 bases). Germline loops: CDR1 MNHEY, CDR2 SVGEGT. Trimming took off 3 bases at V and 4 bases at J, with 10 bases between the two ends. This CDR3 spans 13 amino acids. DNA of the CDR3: TGTGCCAGCAGTTATTTACGGGGGTACGAGCAGTACGTC. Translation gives CASSYLRGYEQYV.

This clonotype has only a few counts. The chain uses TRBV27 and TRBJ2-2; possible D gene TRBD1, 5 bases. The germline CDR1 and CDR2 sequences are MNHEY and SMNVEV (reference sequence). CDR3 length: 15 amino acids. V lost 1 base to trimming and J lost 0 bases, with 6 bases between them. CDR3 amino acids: CASSLLQANTGELFF. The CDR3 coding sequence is TGTGCCAGCAGTTTATTACAGGCGAACACCGGGGAGCTGTTTTTT.

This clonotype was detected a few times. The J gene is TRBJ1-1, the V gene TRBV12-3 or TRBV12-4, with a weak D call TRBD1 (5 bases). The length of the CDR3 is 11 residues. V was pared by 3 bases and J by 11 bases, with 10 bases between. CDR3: CASSFGAWAFF. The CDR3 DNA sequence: TGTGCCAGCAGTTTTGGGGCCTGGGCTTTCTTT.

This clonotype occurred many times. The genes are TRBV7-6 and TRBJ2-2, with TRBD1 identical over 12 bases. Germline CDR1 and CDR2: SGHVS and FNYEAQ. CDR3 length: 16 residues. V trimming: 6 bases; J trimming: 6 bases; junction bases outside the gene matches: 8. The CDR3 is CASSAHRDRGPGELFF. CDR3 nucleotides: TGTGCCAGCAGTGCACACCGGGACAGGGGGCCCGGGGAGCTGTTTTTT.

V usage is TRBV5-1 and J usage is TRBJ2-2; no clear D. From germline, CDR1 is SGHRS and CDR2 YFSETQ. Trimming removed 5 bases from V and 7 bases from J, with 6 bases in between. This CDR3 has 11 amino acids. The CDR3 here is CASSKIGELFF. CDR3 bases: TGCGCCAGCAGTAAAATCGGGGAGCTGTTTTTT.

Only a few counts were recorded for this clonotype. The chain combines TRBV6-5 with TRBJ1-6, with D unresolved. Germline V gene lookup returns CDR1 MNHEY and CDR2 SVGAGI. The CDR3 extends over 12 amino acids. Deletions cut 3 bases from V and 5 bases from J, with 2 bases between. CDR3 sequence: CASSYDNSPLHF. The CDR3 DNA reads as TGTGCCAGCAGTTATGATAATTCACCCCTCCACTTT.

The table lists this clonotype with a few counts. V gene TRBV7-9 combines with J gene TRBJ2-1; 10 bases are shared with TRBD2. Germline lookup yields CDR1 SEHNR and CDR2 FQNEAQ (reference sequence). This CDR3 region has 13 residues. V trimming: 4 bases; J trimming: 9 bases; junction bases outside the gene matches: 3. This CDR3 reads CASSWTSGGEQFF. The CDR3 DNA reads TGTGCCAGCAGCTGGACTAGCGGTGGTGAGCAGTTCTTC.

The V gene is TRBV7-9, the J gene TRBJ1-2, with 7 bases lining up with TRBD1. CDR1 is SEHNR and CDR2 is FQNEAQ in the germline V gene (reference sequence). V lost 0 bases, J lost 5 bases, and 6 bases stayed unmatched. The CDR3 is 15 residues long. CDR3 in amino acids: CASSLARQGLYGYTF. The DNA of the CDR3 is TGTGCCAGCAGCTTAGCGCGACAGGGCCTATATGGCTACACCTTC.

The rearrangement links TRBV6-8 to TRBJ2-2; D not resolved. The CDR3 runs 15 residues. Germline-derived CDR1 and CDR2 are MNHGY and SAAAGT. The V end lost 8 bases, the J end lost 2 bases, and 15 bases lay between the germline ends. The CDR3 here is CASALVSHNTGELFF. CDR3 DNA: TGTGCCAGCGCTCTTGTCTCCCACAACACCGGGGAGCTGTTTTTT.

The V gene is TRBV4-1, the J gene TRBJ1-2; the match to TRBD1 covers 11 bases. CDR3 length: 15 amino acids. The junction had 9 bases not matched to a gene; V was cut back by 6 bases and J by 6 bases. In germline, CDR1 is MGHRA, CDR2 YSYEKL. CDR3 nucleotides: TGCGCCAGCAGAAACTCGGGACAGGGGGACAATGGCTACACCTTC. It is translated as CASRNSGQGDNGYTF.

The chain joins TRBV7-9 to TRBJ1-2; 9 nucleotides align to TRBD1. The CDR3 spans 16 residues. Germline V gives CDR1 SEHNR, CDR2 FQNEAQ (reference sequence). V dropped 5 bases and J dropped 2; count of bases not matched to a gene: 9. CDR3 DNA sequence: TGTGCCAGCAGCCGAGGGACCGACAGGGGGAACTATGGCTACACCTTC. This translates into CASSRGTDRGNYGYTF.